The 32 T cell receptor beta chains in this list originate from one sample, sequenced in a study of shared T cell receptors in the human thymus. Method: immunoSEQ multiplex PCR; TCRdb's copy keeps in-frame clones and lacks some. The table has roughly 500,000 clones, about 84% seen once. The data were also submitted as part of a second study, on human thymus T cells.

The sequencing input was thymocytes. These receptors all come from a boy under two years old with a congenital heart defect.

The chain combines TRBV12-5 with TRBJ2-7; 8 positions agree with TRBD1. Germline V gene data show CDR1 as LGHNT and CDR2 as FRNRAP. This CDR3 spans 16 amino acids. V was pared by 0 bases and J by 2 bases, with 6 bases of the junction left unmatched. CDR3 sequence (DNA): TGTGCTAGTGGTTTGGTAGTATGGACAGGGCCCTACGAGCAGTACTTC. Protein: CASGLVVWTGPYEQYF.

This clone was counted a single time. The gene calls are TRBV30 and TRBJ2-7; 11 bases are shared with TRBD1. This CDR3 comprises 15 residues. CDR1 and CDR2 from the germline V gene are GTSNPN and SVGIG (reference sequence). J gave up 2 bases and V 0 bases, and 3 bases lay outside the gene matches. CDR3: CAWSVGDRGTYEQYF. As DNA, the CDR3 is TGTGCCTGGAGTGTAGGGGACAGGGGGACCTACGAGCAGTACTTC.

This clone was seen only a few times. Additional DNA sequences in this sample encode the identical CDR3. This chain links TRBV19 with TRBJ2-5; weak D call: TRBD1 (6 bases). The CDR3 runs 14 residues. V lost 4 bases, J lost 2 bases, and 11 bases lay in between. Germline loops: CDR1 LNHDA, CDR2 SQIVND (reference sequence). The CDR3 bases are TGTGCCAGTAGTACACGGACAGTACAAGAGACCCAGTACTTC. This encodes CASSTRTVQETQYF.

The V call is TRBV9, the J call TRBJ2-1; D perhaps matches TRBD2 (5 bases). Germline loops: CDR1 SGDLS, CDR2 YYNGEE. V was trimmed by 2 bases and J by 7 bases, leaving 19 bases between them. The CDR3 is 16 amino acids. CDR3 DNA: TGTGCCAGCAGCGTCTTGTGGGAGCCCCACGGAAATGAGCAGTTCTTC. It is translated as CASSVLWEPHGNEQFF.

The V and J genes are TRBV27 and TRBJ2-6; 11 bases match TRBD2. This CDR3 is 21 amino acids long. Germline trimming cut 5 bases from V and 0 bases from J; bases unmatched to any gene: 15. Germline values: CDR1 MNHEY, CDR2 SMNVEV (reference sequence). CDR3 sequence: CASSPIDPGGLAASGANVLTF. As DNA, the CDR3 is TGTGCCAGCAGTCCCATCGACCCGGGGGGACTAGCGGCCTCTGGGGCCAACGTCCTGACTTTC. The variable domain in full, completed from reference TRBV27 and TRBJ2-6, reads EAQVTQNPRYLITVTGKKLTVTCSQNMNHEYMSWYRQDPGLGLRQIYYSMNVEVTDKGDVPEGYKVSRKEKRNFPLILESPSPNQTSLYFCASSPIDPGGLAASGANVLTFGAGSRLTVL.

The CDR3 region is CASSGERSSSYNEQFF. The CDR3, as DNA: TGTGCCAGCAGCGGGGAGCGGTCCAGCTCCTACAATGAGCAGTTCTTC. The genes are TRBV7-6 and TRBJ2-1, with D perhaps matching TRBD2 (5 bases). Per germline, CDR1 SGHVS and CDR2 FNYEAQ. This CDR3 has 16 amino acids. Between the trimmed V and J ends, which lost 5 bases and 0 bases, there was a span of 14 bases.

The chain uses TRBV5-8 and TRBJ2-5; TRBD1 agrees at 11 bases. The CDR3 consists of 15 residues. J was trimmed by 3 bases and V by 4 bases; bases with no gene match: 5. The germline CDR1 and CDR2 sequences are SGHTS and YDEGEE. DNA of the CDR3: TGTGCCAGCAGCGAGGACAGGGGGCGGGAAGAGACCCAGTACTTC. It yields the protein CASSEDRGREETQYF.

The chain recombines TRBV6-1 with TRBJ2-7, with TRBD1 matching over 8 bases. The CDR3 covers 14 residues. Germline V gives CDR1 MNHNS, CDR2 SASEGT. The J segment lost 4 bases and the V segment lost 5 bases, leaving 7 bases of the junction unmatched. The CDR3 is CASSSRGPGYEQYF. Here the CDR3 DNA reads TGTGCCAGCAGTTCCAGGGGGCCTGGGTACGAGCAGTACTTC.

This sequence joins TRBV9 and TRBJ1-4; D is ambiguous. V gave up 7 bases and J gave up 2 bases, with 12 bases separating them. CDR1 and CDR2 from the germline V gene are SGDLS and YYNGEE. This CDR3 has 14 residues. The chain's CDR3 is CASSRGWTNEKLFF. DNA for the CDR3: TGTGCCAGCTCCCGGGGTTGGACTAATGAAAAACTGTTTTTT. Filled out from reference TRBV9 and TRBJ1-4, the complete variable domain reads DSGVTQTPKHLITATGQRVTLRCSPRSGDLSVYWYQQSLDQGLQFLIQYYNGEERAKGNILERFSAQQFPDLHSELNLSSLELGDSALYFCASSRGWTNEKLFFGSGTQLSVL.

The gene calls are TRBV30 and TRBJ2-7; D is possibly TRBD2 (6 bases). This CDR3 contains 16 residues. Germline-derived CDR1 and CDR2 are GTSNPN and SVGIG (reference sequence). The germline V and J ends were trimmed by 1 base and 2 bases, with 18 bases remaining between them. The CDR3 loop reads CAWSGTGGASPYEQYF. The DNA of the CDR3 is TGTGCCTGGAGTGGAACGGGCGGGGCCTCCCCCTACGAGCAGTACTTC.

The chain uses TRBV9 and TRBJ2-4; TRBD2 matches at 11 bases. Germline V gene sequence: CDR1 SGDLS, CDR2 YYNGEE. V lost 1 base, J lost 4 bases, and 7 bases stayed unmatched. The CDR3 consists of 17 residues. CDR3 protein: CASSVTSGTSGKNIQYF. CDR3 nucleotides: TGTGCCAGCAGCGTAACCTCCGGGACTAGCGGTAAAAACATTCAGTACTTC.

The rearrangement joins TRBV4-2 to TRBJ2-7; the match to TRBD2 covers 9 bases. V shed 6 bases, J shed 6 bases, and the junction held 15 bases outside the gene matches. The CDR3 consists of 16 residues. From germline, CDR1 is LGHNA and CDR2 YNFKEQ. CDR3 sequence: CASSPREASGISEQYF. Written as DNA, the CDR3 is TGTGCCAGCAGTCCTCGGGAGGCTAGCGGGATTAGCGAGCAGTACTTC.

CDR3 sequence: CASSPTREEQYF. DNA for the CDR3: TGTGCCAGCAGCCCCACCCGAGAGGAGCAGTACTTC. The chain links TRBV5-5 to TRBJ2-7; unclear D gene. The V gene's germline CDR1 is SGHKS and CDR2 YYEKEE (reference sequence). CDR3 size: 12 residues. V lost 4 bases, J lost 7 bases, and 12 bases lay in between.

The chain couples TRBV21-1 to TRBJ2-3; TRBD2 is the table's D call, not checked against the DNA. TRBV21-1 is a pseudogene. This CDR3 is built from 15 residues. The CDR3 sequence: CASSKGTLDTDTQYF. The DNA of the CDR3 is TGTGCCAGCAGCAAAGGAACTTTAGACACAGATACGCAGTATTTT.

The rearrangement links TRBV23-1 to TRBJ2-1; D possibly corresponds to TRBD2 (6 bases). TRBV23-1 is known as an ORF, though its function is uncertain. The germline V and J ends were trimmed by 6 bases and 4 bases, with 13 bases remaining between them. This CDR3 has 14 amino acids. The CDR3 nucleotides read TGCGCCAGCAGGGGGGGACCGAAGTACAATGAGCAGTTCTTC. The encoded protein is CASRGGPKYNEQFF.

The J gene is TRBJ2-1, the V gene TRBV21-1; the table's TRBD2 call for D was not verified on the DNA. TRBV21-1 is classified as a pseudogene. This CDR3 region has 16 residues. This chain's CDR3 is CASSKARAWNYNEQFF. Written as DNA, the CDR3 is TGTGCCAGCAGCAAAGCGCGGGCTTGGAACTACAATGAGCAGTTCTTC.

The chain joins TRBV6-5 to TRBJ1-2; possibly TRBD1 for D (6 bases). Deletions cut 0 bases from V and 4 bases from J, with 12 bases between. Germline CDR1 reads MNHEY; CDR2 reads SVGAGI. The CDR3 runs 15 residues. The CDR3 loop is CASSYSWGRPYGYTF. CDR3 nucleotide sequence: TGTGCCAGCAGTTACTCGTGGGGGCGCCCCTATGGCTACACCTTC.

V usage is TRBV6-5 and J usage is TRBJ2-2, with TRBD1 as a possible D gene (5 bases). Trimming pared 0 bases from V and 5 bases from J, leaving 10 bases between. The CDR3 has 15 amino acids. Germline lookup yields CDR1 MNHEY and CDR2 SVGAGI. The CDR3 sequence: CASSYSGRATGELFF. The DNA for the CDR3 is TGTGCCAGCAGTTACTCGGGCAGGGCGACCGGGGAGCTGTTTTTT.

This clone was found once. CDR3 region: CASSRTGGSYEQYF. DNA of the CDR3: TGTGCCAGCAGCCGGACAGGGGGTTCCTACGAGCAGTACTTC. The V call is TRBV28, the J call TRBJ2-7; 10 nucleotides align to TRBD1. This CDR3 is built from 14 residues. Trimming took 6 bases from V and 1 from J; bases not matched to a gene: 3. Looked up from germline, CDR1 is MDHEN and CDR2 is SYDVKM.

The chain couples TRBV9 to TRBJ1-4; the match to TRBD1 covers 8 bases. V was pared by 2 bases and J by 3 bases, with 12 bases of the junction left unmatched. Germline lookup yields CDR1 SGDLS and CDR2 YYNGEE. The CDR3 sequence is 18 residues long. The CDR3: CASSVGTGVKEANEKLFF. The CDR3 DNA is TGTGCCAGCAGCGTTGGGACAGGAGTCAAGGAGGCTAATGAAAAACTGTTTTTT.

This clone was counted a few times. V is TRBV7-6 and J is TRBJ2-3; a possible D gene is TRBD2 (6 bases). CDR3 length: 19 amino acids. V was cut by 5 bases and J by 1 base, with 25 bases left in between. The germline CDR1 and CDR2 sequences are SGHVS and FNYEAQ. CDR3 sequence reads: CASSHRGSRSLVRTDTQYF. CDR3 coding DNA: TGTGCCAGCAGCCATCGGGGGTCACGGTCACTAGTCCGCACAGATACGCAGTATTTT.

The chain recombines TRBV1 with TRBJ1-5. TRBV1 is noted as a pseudogene. CDR3 length: 14 amino acids. The CDR3 sequence is CTSSQDFSNQPQHF. In DNA form, the CDR3 reads TGCACCAGCAGCCAGGACTTTAGCAATCAGCCCCAGCATTTT.

The genes are TRBV7-2 and TRBJ2-7; 12 bases fit TRBD2. Germline V gene lookup returns CDR1 SGHTA and CDR2 FQGNSA. After removal of 0 bases from V and 2 bases from J, the junction contained 11 bases not matched to a gene. The CDR3 has 19 amino acids. DNA for the CDR3: TGTGCCAGCAGCTTAGCTAAAGCTAGCGGGAGGGCCAGTACCTACGAGCAGTACTTC. It encodes CASSLAKASGRASTYEQYF.

The CDR3 region is CAWGGQGCGGYTF. In DNA, the CDR3 is TGTGCCTGGGGGGGACAGGGATGCGGTGGCTACACCTTC. The genes are TRBV30 and TRBJ1-2; 9 bases align to TRBD1. Per germline, CDR1 GTSNPN and CDR2 SVGIG (reference sequence). Trimming took 5 bases from V and 7 from J; bases not matched to a gene: 8. The CDR3 runs to 13 residues.

The rearrangement links TRBV5-4 to TRBJ2-1; TRBD2 agrees at 12 bases. The germline V gene has CDR1 SGHNT and CDR2 YYREEE (reference sequence). With 0 bases clipped from V and 6 bases from J, the junction kept 10 bases outside the gene matches. The CDR3 runs 18 residues. CDR3 region: CASSLGEASGRAGNEQFF. CDR3 nucleotide sequence: TGTGCCAGCAGCTTGGGGGAGGCTAGCGGGAGGGCCGGCAATGAGCAGTTCTTC.

V usage is TRBV2 and J usage is TRBJ2-7; TRBD1 matches at 9 bases. Germline V gives CDR1 SNHLY, CDR2 FYNNEI. The junction had 6 bases not matched to a gene; V was cut back by 5 bases and J by 7 bases. The CDR3 runs to 13 residues. CDR3: CASSWDRAGEQYF. CDR3 sequence (DNA): TGTGCCAGCAGTTGGGACAGGGCGGGTGAGCAGTACTTC.

The rearrangement joins TRBV4-2 to TRBJ2-1, with a tentative D call TRBD2 (6 bases). In germline, CDR1 is LGHNA, CDR2 YNFKEQ. The CDR3 runs 15 residues. The V gene lost 4 bases and the J gene lost 0 bases, with 10 bases spanning the gap. The CDR3 loop reads CASSPGLSSYNEQFF. The CDR3 coding sequence is TGTGCCAGCAGCCCGGGACTTAGCTCCTACAATGAGCAGTTCTTC.

This chain uses TRBV27 with TRBJ2-1, with 13 bases identical to TRBD2. Germline CDR1 is MNHEY and CDR2 is SMNVEV (reference sequence). The CDR3 totals 20 residues. V gave up 3 bases and J gave up 0 bases; unmatched junction bases: 11. The CDR3 spells CASSFGTGLAGPSSYNEQFF. The DNA of the CDR3 is TGTGCCAGCAGTTTTGGTACGGGACTAGCGGGACCGAGCTCCTACAATGAGCAGTTCTTC.

This clone has only one observation. The gene calls are TRBV5-1 and TRBJ2-7; TRBD2 matches at 10 bases. V lost 6 bases and J lost 4; bases outside the gene matches: 13. There are 16 residues in the CDR3. CDR1 and CDR2 from the germline V gene are SGHRS and YFSETQ. CDR3 sequence: CASTQSPSGSIYEQYF. CDR3 sequence (DNA): TGCGCCAGCACCCAGTCCCCTAGCGGGAGTATATACGAGCAGTACTTC.

V and J are TRBV7-2 and TRBJ2-7; perhaps TRBD1 as D (5 bases). This CDR3 is 16 amino acids long. V gave up 1 base and J gave up 2 bases, with 15 bases separating them. CDR1 SGHTA and CDR2 FQGNSA come from the germline V gene. The CDR3 DNA sequence: TGTGCCAGCAGCTTAGTAGTCTTGACGGACACCTACGAGCAGTACTTC. This gives the protein CASSLVVLTDTYEQYF.

The V call is TRBV30, the J call TRBJ2-1, with D tentatively TRBD2 (5 bases). The CDR3 contains 14 residues. Germline values: CDR1 GTSNPN, CDR2 SVGIG (reference sequence). V lost 4 bases and J 4 bases, leaving 14 bases between the germline ends. CDR3 amino acids: CAWTWPWTYNEQFF. CDR3 in DNA: TGTGCCTGGACTTGGCCCTGGACTTACAATGAGCAGTTCTTC.

J is TRBJ2-7 and V is TRBV29-1; the D is unclear. This CDR3 is 14 amino acids long. Trimming removed 4 bases at V and 6 bases at J, with 19 bases between. CDR1 is SQVTM, CDR2 ANQGSEA, per germline. CDR3 region: CSVVCAALLVEQYF. In DNA, the CDR3 is TGCAGCGTTGTCTGCGCGGCCCTTCTTGTCGAGCAGTACTTC.